The present TCR beta chain was sequenced within a study of blood T cell repertoires in COVID-19. The junction had 4 bases not matched to a gene; V was cut back by 0 bases and J by 5 bases. The CDR3 runs to 16 residues. Germline CDR1 SGHRS, CDR2 YFSETQ. Generated by immunoSEQ multiplex PCR, the TCRdb table keeps only in-frame clones and is missing some. Seen here are approximately 250,000 clones, under 95% observed once, and the top ten hold about 3%. Sequences were obtained from PBMCs or T cells enriched from blood (not recorded which). This sequence was found in a man aged 35 to 55 who had been exposed to COVID-19. The V gene is TRBV5-1, the J gene TRBJ2-2, with TRBD1 identical over 10 bases. The CDR3 sequence: CASSLAGTGETGELFF. CDR3 DNA sequence: TGCGCCAGCAGCTTGGCTGGGACAGGGGAAACCGGGGAGCTGTTTTTT.